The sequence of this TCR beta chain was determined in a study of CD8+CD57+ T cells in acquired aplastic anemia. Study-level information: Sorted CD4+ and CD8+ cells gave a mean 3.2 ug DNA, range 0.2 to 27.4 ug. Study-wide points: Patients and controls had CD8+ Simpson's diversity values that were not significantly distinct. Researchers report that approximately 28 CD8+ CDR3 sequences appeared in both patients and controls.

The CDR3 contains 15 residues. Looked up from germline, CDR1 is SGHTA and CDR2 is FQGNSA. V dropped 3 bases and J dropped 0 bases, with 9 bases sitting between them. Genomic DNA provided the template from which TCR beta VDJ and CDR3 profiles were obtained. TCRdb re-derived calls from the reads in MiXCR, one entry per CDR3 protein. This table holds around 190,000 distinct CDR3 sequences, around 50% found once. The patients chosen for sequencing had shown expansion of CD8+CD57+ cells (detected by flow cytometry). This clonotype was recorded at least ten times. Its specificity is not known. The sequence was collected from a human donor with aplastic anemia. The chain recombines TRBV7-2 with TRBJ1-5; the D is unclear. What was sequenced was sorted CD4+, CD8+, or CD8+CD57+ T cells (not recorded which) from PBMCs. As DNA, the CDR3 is TGTGCCAGCAGCTTGCGAACGGCTAGCAATCAGCCCCAGCATTTT. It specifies CASSLRTASNQPQHF.